These 7 T cell receptor beta chains were all obtained from the same sample, sequenced in a study of CD4 T cell repertoires in COVID-19 (dated by TCRdb to about 2021). Uncultured memory T cell samples were subjected to sequencing directly after ex vivo isolation. Libraries came from the immunoSEQ multiplex PCR assay. This immuneACCESS table, as held by TCRdb, lists in-frame sequences with V and J called but not all clones. Of the missing ones, under half trace to an unresolved V gene in checked studies; the others have no known cause. The sample table holds about 22,000 clones, of which around 90% were seen once. Together, the top ten hold 0.58% of the sample. The sequenced sample was central memory CD4+ T cells from blood, obtained before the COVID-19 pandemic. Explained via the paper, the cell subset or site label denotes: CD4+ T central memory cells. These receptors originate from a human donor who had COVID-19.

The chain recombines TRBV2 with TRBJ2-5, with 10 bases fitting TRBD2. Trimming cost V 6 bases and J 11 bases; bases outside gene matches: 6. This CDR3 contains 12 residues. Germline CDR1 and CDR2: SNHLY and FYNNEI. The CDR3 region is CASRLAGASQYF. Written as DNA, the CDR3 is TGTGCCAGCAGGCTAGCGGGGGCAAGTCAGTACTTC.

The gene calls are TRBV28 and TRBJ2-7; D may be TRBD1 (6 bases). Germline loops: CDR1 MDHEN, CDR2 SYDVKM. V dropped 10 bases and J dropped 2 bases, with 18 bases sitting between them. This CDR3 is 14 amino acids long. The DNA of the CDR3 is TGTGCCACCTCGGACAGTAGCCAAACCTACGAGCAGTACTTC. Residues: CATSDSSQTYEQYF. Based on the CDR3 plus reference TRBV28 and TRBJ2-7, the full variable domain is DVKVTQSSRYLVKRTGEKVFLECVQDMDHENMFWYRQDPGLGLRLIYFSYDVKMKEKGDIPEGYSVSREKKERFSLILESASTNQTSMYLCATSDSSQTYEQYFGPGTRLTVT.

The CDR3 DNA follows: TGTGCCAGCAGGAGAGGACTAGCGGCCCAAGAGACCCAGTACTTC. This sequence encodes CASRRGLAAQETQYF. This chain connects TRBV27 to TRBJ2-5; TRBD2 agrees at 10 bases. Per germline, CDR1 MNHEY and CDR2 SMNVEV (reference sequence). The CDR3 consists of 15 residues. V shed 6 bases and J 1 base; nucleotides not matched to a gene: 5.

Of note for this clone: Compared with germline, one end of the junction differs, possibly owing to a read error. In nucleotides, the CDR3 is TGTGCCAGCAGGCAAGGACAGGGGACTGAAGCTTTCTTT. As protein: CASRQGQGTEAFF. V and J are TRBV14 and TRBJ1-1, with TRBD1 matching over 9 bases. Germline V CDR1 and CDR2: SGHDN, FVKESK. This CDR3 region has 13 residues.

The rearrangement joins TRBV28 to TRBJ2-7; TRBD1 matches 8 bases. This CDR3 region has 16 residues. With 2 bases clipped from V and 5 bases from J, the junction kept 11 bases outside the gene matches. Per the germline V gene, CDR1 is MDHEN and CDR2 is SYDVKM. For the CDR3, the DNA is TGTGCCAGCAGTTTAGGCGGGACAGGAATTCCCCACGAGCAGTACTTC. It codes for CASSLGGTGIPHEQYF.

There are a few counts of this clone. The chain recombines TRBV4-1 with TRBJ2-7; 8 bases match TRBD1. V lost 0 bases and J lost 7; bases outside the gene matches: 5. This CDR3 comprises 14 residues. Germline V gives CDR1 MGHRA, CDR2 YSYEKL. CDR3 nucleotides: TGCGCCAGCAGCCAAGATCAGGGGGCGAGAGAGCAGTACTTC. Protein product: CASSQDQGAREQYF.

V gene TRBV11-2 combines with J gene TRBJ2-7, with 7 bases fitting TRBD1. CDR3 length equals 17 residues. V was clipped by 0 bases and J by 4 bases; unmatched bases: 12. Per germline, CDR1 SGHAT and CDR2 FQNNGV. The CDR3 reads CASSLDSGTVLSYEQYF. In DNA, the CDR3 is TGTGCCAGCAGCTTAGATAGTGGGACAGTTCTCTCATACGAGCAGTACTTC.